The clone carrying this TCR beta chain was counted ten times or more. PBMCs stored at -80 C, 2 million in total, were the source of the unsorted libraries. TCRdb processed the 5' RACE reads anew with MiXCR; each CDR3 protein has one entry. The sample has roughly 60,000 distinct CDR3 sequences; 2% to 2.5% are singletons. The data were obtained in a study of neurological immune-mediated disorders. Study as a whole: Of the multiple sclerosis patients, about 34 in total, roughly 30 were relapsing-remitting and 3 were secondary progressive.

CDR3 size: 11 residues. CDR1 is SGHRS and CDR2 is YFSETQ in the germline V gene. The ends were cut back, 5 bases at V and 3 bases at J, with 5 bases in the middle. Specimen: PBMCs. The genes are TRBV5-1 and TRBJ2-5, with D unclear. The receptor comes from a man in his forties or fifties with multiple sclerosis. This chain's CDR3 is CASRFEETQYF. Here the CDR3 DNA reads TGCGCCAGCAGATTCGAAGAGACCCAGTACTTC.